Listed here is a single T cell receptor beta chain. The PCR made use of 60 Vbeta and 13 Jbeta primers. Original processing methods: Later reanalysis found about 80 million unique TCR beta chains, around 10 million of them shared. Clones were sequenced by immunoSEQ multiplex PCR, and TCRdb holds only the in-frame ones, with some missing. V and J calls and clone size follow that table, whereas D and trimming were derived from the DNA. The table records roughly 150,000 clones, approximately 81% of them present only once. This sample was included in a study of cytomegalovirus exposure and HLA in healthy donors. With V trimmed by 2 bases and J by 6 bases, 9 bases remained unmatched. CDR3 length: 15 residues. The germline CDR1 and CDR2 sequences are KGHSH and LQKENI.

The chain couples TRBV18 to TRBJ1-2; 7 bases are shared with TRBD1. Sequencing used PBMCs. The source of this sequence is a boy aged 2-15 years in good health and CMV-seronegative. CDR3: CASSPYRTGWDGYTF. The CDR3 DNA reads as TGTGCCAGCTCACCATATAGGACAGGTTGGGATGGCTACACCTTC.